The 22 T cell receptor beta chains presented below share a single source sample, sequenced in a study of cytomegalovirus exposure and HLA in healthy donors. Here immunoSEQ multiplex PCR was the method, and the copy in TCRdb shows in-frame clones only, minus some. In the table there are tens of thousands of clones, roughly 95% of which are singletons. The sample taken for sequencing was PBMCs. The receptors shown here come from a woman between 18 and 29 years old in good health and CMV-seropositive.

CDR3 sequence (DNA): TGTGCCAGTAGTATAGACCAACAGGGTTTCCGACCCAATCAGCCCCAGCATTTT. As protein: CASSIDQQGFRPNQPQHF. This chain joins TRBV19 and TRBJ1-5, with a possible D match to TRBD1 (6 bases). The CDR3 loop spans 18 amino acids. The germline gives CDR1 LNHDA, CDR2 SQIVND (reference sequence). The germline V and J ends were trimmed by 0 bases and 3 bases, with 18 bases remaining between them.

The J gene is TRBJ2-3, the V gene TRBV20-1, with TRBD1 as a possible D gene (6 bases). Germline CDR1 is DFQATT and CDR2 is SNEGSKA (reference sequence). CDR3 length equals 11 residues. V was pared by 7 bases and J by 6 bases, with 11 bases between. CDR3 DNA: TGCAGTGTAGAGAGGGGGGATACGCAGTATTTT. Encoded protein: CSVERGDTQYF.

The chain joins TRBV28 to TRBJ1-4, with D possibly matching TRBD1 (6 bases). Germline lookup yields CDR1 MDHEN and CDR2 SYDVKM. The CDR3 has 14 residues. Trimming stripped 3 bases from V and 8 bases from J, with 13 bases between. CDR3 protein: CASSFPGVREKLFF. The CDR3 nucleotides are TGTGCCAGCAGTTTCCCAGGGGTGAGAGAAAAACTGTTTTTT.

V gene TRBV7-9 combines with J gene TRBJ2-6, with a weak D call TRBD2 (8 bases). Germline CDR1 reads SEHNR; CDR2 reads FQNEAQ (reference sequence). The CDR3 extends over 17 amino acids. The V and J ends lost 6 bases and 1 base respectively, with 16 bases between them. This chain's CDR3 is CASSTGRGLSGANVLTF. CDR3 bases: TGTGCCAGCAGTACCGGGAGGGGGCTTTCTGGGGCCAACGTCCTGACTTTC.

The chain combines TRBV13 with TRBJ1-2; 7 nucleotides agree with TRBD1. With 5 bases clipped from V and 7 bases from J, the junction kept 16 bases outside the gene matches. The CDR3 runs 16 residues. The V gene's germline CDR1 is PRHDT and CDR2 FYEKMQ (reference sequence). CDR3 loop: CASSLRRTGAVRGYTF. CDR3 in DNA: TGTGCCAGCAGCCTCAGACGGACAGGTGCGGTTCGTGGCTACACCTTC.

This chain links TRBV2 with TRBJ2-5; TRBD1 aligns across 7 bases. Germline V gives CDR1 SNHLY, CDR2 FYNNEI. V gave up 6 bases and J gave up 4 bases; unmatched junction bases: 5. The length of the CDR3 is 13 residues. The CDR3 here is CASSVTGVETQYF. Here the CDR3 DNA reads TGTGCCAGCAGCGTAACAGGGGTAGAGACCCAGTACTTC.

The J gene is TRBJ1-3, the V gene TRBV7-8; D perhaps matches TRBD1 (5 bases). From germline, CDR1 is SGHVS and CDR2 FQNEAQ. This CDR3 comprises 13 residues. V shed 5 bases and J shed 2 bases, with 7 bases lying between them. CDR3 DNA: TGTGCCAGCAGCCCAGGGACTGGAAACACCATATATTTT. Translated: CASSPGTGNTIYF.

Notes on this clone: The junction departs from germline at one end; a sequencing error may be responsible. The chain joins TRBV4-2 to TRBJ2-3; 9 bases match TRBD2. CDR1 is LGHNA and CDR2 is YNFKEQ in the germline V gene. The CDR3 length is 16 residues. CDR3 amino acids: CASRQEVSGRPDTQYF. In DNA form, the CDR3 reads TGTGCCAGCAGACAAGAGGTTAGCGGGAGACCAGATACGCAGTATTTT.

The gene calls are TRBV28 and TRBJ1-2, with 10 nucleotides matching TRBD1. The ends lost 2 bases at V and 8 bases at J; junction bases unmatched: 8. The germline CDR1 and CDR2 sequences are MDHEN and SYDVKM. The length of the CDR3 is 15 residues. The CDR3 DNA follows: TGTGCCAGCAGTTTACTTACCGGGACAGGGGTCGGCTACACCTTC. Protein product: CASSLLTGTGVGYTF.

DNA of the CDR3: TGTGCCAGCAGTTTCTCTGCCGGGACAGGCTACGAGCAGTACTTC. Protein sequence: CASSFSAGTGYEQYF. The chain joins TRBV7-9 to TRBJ2-7; 8 positions agree with TRBD1. Germline CDR1 SEHNR, CDR2 FQNEAQ (reference sequence). The V segment lost 6 bases and the J segment 3 bases; nucleotides outside the gene matches: 10. The length of the CDR3 is 15 residues.

This CDR3 reads CASSLMASGRLNEQFF. The CDR3 DNA is TGTGCCAGCAGCTTAATGGCTAGCGGGAGACTGAATGAGCAGTTCTTC. The genes are TRBV7-3 and TRBJ2-1; 10 bases fit TRBD2. Germline-derived CDR1 and CDR2 are SGHTA and FQGTGA. With 1 base clipped from V and 7 bases from J, the junction kept 7 bases outside the gene matches. The CDR3 runs to 16 residues.

This chain joins TRBV28 and TRBJ2-5, with TRBD1 matching over 7 bases. Germline V gives CDR1 MDHEN, CDR2 SYDVKM. This CDR3 is built from 14 residues. Trimming removed 7 bases from V and 5 bases from J; junction bases left unmatched: 10. This chain's CDR3 is CASKGAGAPETQYF. The CDR3, as DNA: TGTGCCAGCAAGGGGGCGGGCGCCCCGGAGACCCAGTACTTC.

The chain links TRBV6-5 to TRBJ2-7, with D perhaps matching TRBD2 (5 bases). The CDR3 runs to 15 residues. V was trimmed by 4 bases and J by 0 bases, leaving 13 bases between them. CDR1 and CDR2 from the germline V gene are MNHEY and SVGAGI. The CDR3 coding sequence is TGTGCCAGCAGTTCCCCCAGCGGCCGCTCCTACGAGCAGTACTTC. This codes for CASSSPSGRSYEQYF.

V and J are TRBV4-2 and TRBJ2-7, with a weak D call TRBD2 (5 bases). The CDR3 is made up of 16 amino acids. Trimming cost V 0 bases and J 3 bases, with 15 bases left between them. Germline values: CDR1 LGHNA, CDR2 YNFKEQ. In nucleotides, the CDR3 is TGTGCCAGCAGCCAAGAAACCGGGAACCCCGACTACGAGCAGTACTTC. Translated: CASSQETGNPDYEQYF.

The chain couples TRBV27 to TRBJ1-1, with D tentatively TRBD1 (6 bases). This CDR3 region has 12 residues. CDR1 is MNHEY, CDR2 SMNVEV, per germline (reference sequence). V lost 6 bases and J 5 bases, leaving 10 bases between the germline ends. The DNA of the CDR3 is TGTGCCAGCAGAACCCAGGGGACTGAAGCTTTCTTT. As protein: CASRTQGTEAFF.

Here the CDR3 DNA reads TGTGCCAGCAGTTCCGCCGAATCGACGGGAGATAATGAAAAACTGTTTTTT. Protein product: CASSSAESTGDNEKLFF. The rearrangement joins TRBV28 to TRBJ1-4; no reliable D call. Deletions cut 4 bases from V and 4 bases from J, with 19 bases between. The CDR3 is 17 amino acids. Germline V gene sequence: CDR1 MDHEN, CDR2 SYDVKM.

The V gene is TRBV11-1, the J gene TRBJ2-1; 9 nucleotides match TRBD1. The V and J ends lost 5 bases and 6 bases, in that order; junction bases with no gene match: 8. CDR1 is SGHAT, CDR2 FQDESV, per germline (reference sequence). The CDR3 is 15 amino acids. The CDR3 region has the DNA TGTGCCAGCAGCCCCGGGGGACAGGGCCTCAATGAGCAGTTCTTC. This codes for CASSPGGQGLNEQFF.

This chain uses TRBV4-1 with TRBJ2-2; D is unclear. This CDR3 is built from 15 residues. Germline V CDR1 and CDR2: MGHRA, YSYEKL. Trimming pared 4 bases from V and 7 bases from J, leaving 16 bases between. In nucleotides, the CDR3 is TGCGCCAGCAGCCTAAACCCTCTAGGTGACGGGGAGCTGTTTTTT. It codes for CASSLNPLGDGELFF.

The chain uses TRBV19 and TRBJ2-5; D unresolved. Germline V gene lookup returns CDR1 LNHDA and CDR2 SQIVND (reference sequence). V was pared by 4 bases and J by 5 bases, with 5 bases between. The length of the CDR3 is 11 residues. CDR3 amino acids: CASSTRETQYF. The CDR3 DNA reads as TGTGCCAGTAGTACGAGGGAGACCCAGTACTTC.

The gene calls are TRBV15 and TRBJ1-5, with TRBD1 matching 7 bases. After removal of 2 bases from V and 2 bases from J, the junction contained 6 bases not matched to a gene. Per germline, CDR1 LNHNV and CDR2 YYDKDF (reference sequence). This CDR3 comprises 16 residues. The CDR3 sequence is CATSRTGEIGNQPQHF. The CDR3 region has the DNA TGTGCCACCAGCAGAACAGGGGAGATTGGCAATCAGCCCCAGCATTTT.

CDR3 in amino acids: CASSLFGGGVYEEQFF. Here the CDR3 DNA reads TGTGCCAGCAGCTTATTCGGTGGGGGCGTGTATGAAGAGCAGTTCTTC. The gene calls are TRBV13 and TRBJ2-1; weak D call: TRBD1 (6 bases). V was pared by 2 bases and J by 10 bases, with 21 bases between. The CDR3 has 16 residues. Germline V gives CDR1 PRHDT, CDR2 FYEKMQ (reference sequence).

J is TRBJ2-2 and V is TRBV7-3; TRBD1 agrees at 12 bases. CDR3 length: 19 amino acids. Germline trimming cut 2 bases from V and 0 bases from J; bases unmatched to any gene: 7. In germline, CDR1 is SGHTA, CDR2 FQGTGA. The CDR3 loop is CASSLYPGTGGANTGELFF. The DNA for the CDR3 is TGTGCCAGCAGCTTATACCCCGGGACAGGGGGCGCGAACACCGGGGAGCTGTTTTTT.